This passage covers 24 T cell receptor beta chains from one sample sequenced in a study of metastatic and nonmetastatic thyroid tumors. TCRdb reassembled clones from the PCR reads with MiXCR. The table includes about 30,000 clones, 25% detected once. Thyroid surgery was preceded by no treatment in any patient. What was sequenced was blood. These receptors were obtained from a female donor with papillary thyroid cancer or a benign thyroid nodule (not recorded which). Some clones in this sample may be carry-over from other donors' samples.

This clone has ten or more counts. The chain uses TRBV5-1 and TRBJ1-4, with D possibly being TRBD1 (5 bases). CDR3 length: 15 amino acids. Trimming took off 4 bases at V and 4 bases at J, with 14 bases between the two ends. The germline V gene encodes CDR1 SGHRS and CDR2 YFSETQ. The CDR3, as DNA: TGCGCCAGCAGCCCGAACTGGGGCTATAATGAAAAACTGTTTTTT. Its translation: CASSPNWGYNEKLFF.

This clone was detected many times. CDR3 in DNA: TGTGCCAGCAGTGAAATGGGGGGCCATGGCTACACCTTC. It codes for CASSEMGGHGYTF. The rearrangement joins TRBV25-1 to TRBJ1-2; D might be TRBD1 (6 bases). From germline, CDR1 is MGHDK and CDR2 SYGVNS. Trimming left V 2 bases short and J 6 bases short, with 10 bases between. There are 13 residues in the CDR3.

This clone was detected only a few times. The V call is TRBV6-1, the J call TRBJ2-7; D perhaps matches TRBD1 (5 bases). The germline V gene has CDR1 MNHNS and CDR2 SASEGT. This CDR3 has 14 amino acids. Trimming removed 4 bases from V and 0 bases from J, with 10 bases in between. CDR3 protein: CASSGTQSSYEQYF. The CDR3 DNA sequence: TGTGCCAGCAGTGGGACACAGAGCTCCTACGAGCAGTACTTC.

This CDR3 reads CASSSRLAGGMIPNGEQYF. In nucleotides, the CDR3 is TGTGCCAGCAGTTCCCGGCTAGCGGGAGGGATGATACCCAACGGCGAGCAGTACTTC. V is TRBV27 and J is TRBJ2-1, with TRBD2 matching over 12 bases. The DNA end favors TRBJ2-7, so the J call may be wrong. Germline CDR1 reads MNHEY; CDR2 reads SMNVEV (reference sequence). The CDR3 runs 19 residues.

This chain uses TRBV11-2 with TRBJ1-5, with a tentative D call TRBD1 (5 bases). The CDR3 sequence is 16 residues long. V was cut by 5 bases and J by 11 bases, with 25 bases left in between. Germline CDR1 is SGHAT and CDR2 is FQNNGV. This chain's CDR3 is CASSEGHGGLVGAQHF. The CDR3 DNA reads TGTGCCAGCAGCGAAGGACACGGGGGACTAGTCGGGGCCCAGCATTTT.

This clone ranks as medium-sized. The DNA of the CDR3 is TGTGCCAGTCACGGGACTAGTCATACCAGTGAGCAGTTCTTC. Protein: CASHGTSHTSEQFF. The chain links TRBV28 to TRBJ2-1, with TRBD2 matching over 8 bases. After removal of 9 bases from V and 9 bases from J, the junction contained 13 bases not matched to a gene. In germline, CDR1 is MDHEN, CDR2 SYDVKM. This CDR3 contains 14 residues. Complete variable domain (other parts from reference TRBV28 and TRBJ2-1): DVKVTQSSRYLVKRTGEKVFLECVQDMDHENMFWYRQDPGLGLRLIYFSYDVKMKEKGDIPEGYSVSREKKERFSLILESASTNQTSMYLCASHGTSHTSEQFFGPGTRLTVL.

In this sample, this clone turned up many times. The rearrangement uses TRBV6-4 and TRBJ2-2; possible D gene TRBD2, 6 bases. The CDR3 covers 14 residues. V lost 2 bases and J 7 bases, leaving 11 bases between the germline ends. The germline gives CDR1 MRHNA, CDR2 SNTAGT. The CDR3 loop reads CASSDGGDGGELFF. DNA of the CDR3: TGTGCCAGCAGTGACGGAGGGGATGGCGGGGAGCTGTTTTTT.

This clone was observed once. The gene calls are TRBV20-1 and TRBJ2-1; maybe TRBD1 (5 bases). V was pared by 8 bases and J by 13 bases, with 18 bases between. Germline values: CDR1 DFQATT, CDR2 SNEGSKA (reference sequence). The CDR3 length is 11 residues. The CDR3 DNA follows: TGCAGTTGGGAAGGGTCACAGGATCAGTTCTTC. Translation gives CSWEGSQDQFF.

This clone was seen at least ten times. The J gene is TRBJ1-5, the V gene TRBV18; 8 bases fit TRBD1. Trimming took 2 bases from V and 0 from J; bases not matched to a gene: 3. CDR3 length equals 16 residues. CDR1 and CDR2 from the germline V gene are KGHSH and LQKENI. This CDR3 reads CASSPTGQGSNQPQHF. CDR3 DNA sequence: TGTGCCAGCTCACCAACAGGACAGGGTAGCAATCAGCCCCAGCATTTT. Complete variable domain (other parts from reference TRBV18 and TRBJ1-5): NAGVMQNPRHLVRRRGQEARLRCSPMKGHSHVYWYRQLPEEGLKFMVYLQKENIIDESGMPKERFSAEFPKEGPSILRIQQVVRGDSAAYFCASSPTGQGSNQPQHFGDGTRLSIL.

This clone showed up many times. No conserved phenylalanine or tryptophan ends this CDR3, so it is likely a read error. The chain couples TRBV19 to TRBJ2-7; 7 bases align to TRBD1. This CDR3 is 16 amino acids long. The germline V gene encodes CDR1 LNHDA and CDR2 SQIVND (reference sequence). The J segment lost 0 bases and the V segment lost 4 bases, leaving 9 bases of the junction unmatched. CDR3 in DNA: TGTGCCAGTAGTAAAAGAACAGGGGCTGACTCCTACGAGCAGTACTCC. Its protein product is CASSKRTGADSYEQYS.

The chain is built from TRBV6-1 and TRBJ1-4; D is unresolved. V gave up 6 bases and J gave up 4 bases, with 9 bases separating them. This CDR3 region has 13 residues. Looked up from germline, CDR1 is MNHNS and CDR2 is SASEGT. CDR3 sequence: CASSRELNEKLFF. DNA for the CDR3: TGTGCCAGCAGCCGGGAGCTTAATGAAAAACTGTTTTTT.

This clone was recorded many times. The chain combines TRBV27 with TRBJ1-4; D unclear. Germline CDR1 is MNHEY and CDR2 is SMNVEV (reference sequence). The CDR3 is made up of 13 amino acids. V was trimmed by 0 bases and J by 8 bases, leaving 7 bases between them. In nucleotides, the CDR3 is TGTGCCAGCAGTTTATCGAGTGGGGAAAAACTGTTTTTT. Protein product: CASSLSSGEKLFF.

This clone was counted ten times or more. The chain carries TRBV3-1 and TRBJ2-3; weak D call: TRBD1 (6 bases). Germline V gene data show CDR1 as LGHDT and CDR2 as YNNKEL (reference sequence). Trimming removed 4 bases from V and 2 bases from J, with 16 bases in between. The CDR3 has 16 amino acids. The CDR3 reads CASSRLGARNTDTQYF. DNA of the CDR3: TGTGCCAGCAGCCGCCTGGGGGCACGAAACACAGATACGCAGTATTTT.

This clone was detected a few times. V usage is TRBV6-2 or TRBV6-3 and J usage is TRBJ2-3; TRBD2 aligns across 9 bases. Germline V gene data show CDR1 as MNHEY and CDR2 as SVGEGT. V lost 2 bases, J lost 0 bases, and 3 bases stayed unmatched. CDR3 length: 16 amino acids. The CDR3 coding sequence is TGTGCCAGCAGTTACCCGGGACTAGCAAGCACAGATACGCAGTATTTT. It translates to CASSYPGLASTDTQYF.

This clone was recorded many times. The chain links TRBV15 to TRBJ2-1; 9 nucleotides match TRBD1. Germline assignment: CDR1 LNHNV and CDR2 YYDKDF (reference sequence). The CDR3 extends over 16 amino acids. Trimming at V came to 2 bases and at J to 5 bases, leaving 7 bases not matched to a gene. The CDR3 sequence: CATSRNPGQGDNEQFF. In DNA form, the CDR3 reads TGTGCCACCAGCAGAAACCCGGGACAGGGCGACAATGAGCAGTTCTTC. The complete variable domain, with remaining parts taken from reference TRBV15 and TRBJ2-1, reads DAMVIQNPRYQVTQFGKPVTLSCSQTLNHNVMYWYQQKSSQAPKLLFHYYDKDFNNEADTPDNFQSRRPNTSFCFLDIRSPGLGDTAMYLCATSRNPGQGDNEQFFGPGTRLTVL.

This clone has a count of ten or more. V gene TRBV3-1 combines with J gene TRBJ1-1; TRBD1 is a possible D gene (5 bases). Germline assignment: CDR1 LGHDT and CDR2 YNNKEL (reference sequence). CDR3 size: 14 residues. V gave up 4 bases and J gave up 7 bases, with 16 bases separating them. In nucleotides, the CDR3 is TGTGCCAGCAGCCTACACGGGACCGGGAATGAAGCTTTCTTT. Translation gives CASSLHGTGNEAFF.

This clone qualifies as medium-sized. The chain uses TRBV28 and TRBJ1-2; possible D gene TRBD1, 5 bases. The CDR3 is 16 residues long. With 2 bases removed from V and 8 bases from J, the gap between germline ends came to 21 bases. Germline loops: CDR1 MDHEN, CDR2 SYDVKM. The CDR3 coding sequence is TGTGCCAGCAGTTTAATCCAGGGTTCGGAGAGGGGAGGCTACACCTTC. Translating gives CASSLIQGSERGGYTF.

This clone was detected ten times or more. The chain is built from TRBV5-1 and TRBJ2-5, with 8 nucleotides matching TRBD1. This CDR3 has 14 residues. Germline V lookup: CDR1 SGHRS, CDR2 YFSETQ. Unmatched junction bases numbered 4, after V lost 2 bases and J lost 4 bases. The CDR3 protein is CASSFWTGIETQYF. The CDR3, as DNA: TGCGCCAGCAGCTTCTGGACAGGGATAGAGACCCAGTACTTC.

The V gene is TRBV15, the J gene TRBJ1-2; 7 bases are shared with TRBD1. CDR1 is LNHNV and CDR2 is YYDKDF in the germline V gene (reference sequence). The CDR3 totals 16 residues. With 0 bases clipped from V and 4 bases from J, the junction kept 8 bases outside the gene matches. In nucleotides, the CDR3 is TGTGCCACCAGCAGAGATCGGGGGACAGCAATCTATGGCTACACCTTC. Protein product: CATSRDRGTAIYGYTF. Full variable domain (rest looked up from reference TRBV15 and TRBJ1-2): DAMVIQNPRYQVTQFGKPVTLSCSQTLNHNVMYWYQQKSSQAPKLLFHYYDKDFNNEADTPDNFQSRRPNTSFCFLDIRSPGLGDTAMYLCATSRDRGTAIYGYTFGSGTRLTVV.

The rearrangement joins TRBV20-1 to TRBJ2-5; D possibly uses TRBD1 or TRBD2 (6 bases each). There are 16 residues in the CDR3. CDR1 and CDR2 from the germline V gene are DFQATT and SNEGSKA (reference sequence). V was pared by 6 bases and J by 5 bases, with 25 bases between. As DNA, the CDR3 is TGCAGTGCCCGGGACTTGCGAAAGGGGGGAGCTGAGACCCAGTACTTC. Translated: CSARDLRKGGAETQYF.

The gene calls are TRBV20-1 and TRBJ2-7; D is unresolved. Trimming removed 5 bases at V and 7 bases at J, with 18 bases between. The CDR3 totals 13 residues. Germline CDR1 reads DFQATT; CDR2 reads SNEGSKA (reference sequence). The DNA for the CDR3 is TGCAGTGCTTGGGTTAGGCTGACTGGAGAGCAGTACTTC. This gives the protein CSAWVRLTGEQYF.

The chain has TRBV6-1 and TRBJ2-1; 9 bases match TRBD2. Germline CDR1 and CDR2: MNHNS and SASEGT. This CDR3 is 15 amino acids long. V lost 6 bases to trimming and J lost 9 bases; unmatched junction nucleotides: 12. The CDR3 sequence is CASRSLSGRRGEQFF. CDR3 bases: TGTGCCAGCAGGTCCCTTAGCGGGAGAAGGGGTGAGCAGTTCTTC.

The chain carries TRBV7-2 and TRBJ2-1, with 7 bases lining up with TRBD2. Germline V CDR1 and CDR2: SGHTA, FQGNSA. This CDR3 has 15 residues. V shed 8 bases, J shed 7 bases, and the junction held 14 bases outside the gene matches. The CDR3 coding sequence is TGTGCCAGCCGCGGAGCGGGACCCACAGGTAATGAGCAGTTCTTC. Amino acids: CASRGAGPTGNEQFF.

This clone was observed once. The chain carries TRBV5-6 and TRBJ1-1; D is possibly TRBD1 (5 bases). V was cut by 5 bases and J by 7 bases, with 15 bases left in between. The CDR3 has 13 residues. Germline assignment: CDR1 SGHDT and CDR2 YYEEEE. DNA for the CDR3: TGTGCCAGCAGTTATGGACAAGGAAGTGAAGCTTTCTTT. Protein: CASSYGQGSEAFF.